The following is a T cell receptor beta chain sequence with its context. Antigen specificity is unknown. V dropped 5 bases and J dropped 4; count of bases not matched to a gene: 16. The germline V gene encodes CDR1 SGHTA and CDR2 FQGNSA. This CDR3 has 19 amino acids. The sample is drawn from a study of cytomegalovirus exposure and HLA in healthy donors. Findings of the study overall: On later analysis, the bulk of CMV-associated TCR beta chains appeared to be HLA-restricted. Overall, around 150 TCR beta chains were annotated as cytomegalovirus-associated.

The PCR made use of 60 Vbeta and 13 Jbeta primers. The assay was immunoSEQ multiplex PCR, and TCRdb's table has in-frame clones only and misses some. The sample yields more than 95,000 clones, roughly 78% seen once. The chain joins TRBV7-2 to TRBJ2-3; TRBD2 aligns across 12 bases. Sequencing was performed on PBMCs. The sequence derives from a woman between 35 and 50 years old in good health and CMV-seronegative. CDR3 in amino acids: CASSPSSYWASGRADTQYF. The CDR3 DNA is TGTGCCAGCAGCCCTTCGAGTTATTGGGCTAGCGGGAGGGCAGATACGCAGTATTTT.